Listed below are T cell receptor beta chains from one sample, sequenced in a study of blood T cell repertoires in COVID-19. Using immunoSEQ multiplex PCR, the repertoire was profiled, and TCRdb retains in-frame clones only, with some absent. Here the sample spans over 250,000 clones, approximately 89% being singletons. The source material was PBMCs or T cells enriched from blood (not recorded which). The source of these receptors is a woman in her sixties or seventies who had recovered from COVID-19. Both conserved end residues are part of each CDR3. Fields, in order: clone size, D gene, J gene, V gene, CDR3 protein, CDR3 DNA. The D gene is left open where the match is weak. Part of the rows lack a size; the others show once, few, many or a class for expanded clones.

>NA|TRBD1|TRBJ2-3|TRBV6-5
CASSSTGGYADTQYF
TGTGCCAGCAGTTCAACAGGGGGCTATGCAGATACGCAGTATTTT
>NA|NA|TRBJ2-7|TRBV29-1
CSASGPSYEQYF
TGCAGCGCCAGCGGTCCTTCCTACGAGCAGTACTTC
>NA|TRBD1|TRBJ2-3|TRBV5-1
CASSAGGKFTDTQYF
TGCGCCAGCAGCGCAGGGGGAAAGTTCACAGATACGCAGTATTTT
>NA|TRBD1|TRBJ1-1|TRBV18
CASSPGDRGTEAFF
TGTGCCAGCTCACCAGGGGACAGGGGAACTGAAGCTTTCTTT
>NA|NA|TRBJ1-6|TRBV5-6
CASSLGGSSYNSPLHF
TGTGCCAGCAGCTTAGGAGGGAGCTCCTATAATTCACCCCTCCACTTT
>NA|TRBD2|TRBJ2-5|TRBV7-2
CASSLGLAGGRETQYF
TGTGCCAGCAGCCTGGGACTAGCGGGAGGAAGGGAGACCCAGTACTTC
>NA|TRBD1|TRBJ2-3|TRBV6-5
CASRTRQGMTDTQYF
TGTGCCAGCAGAACTAGACAGGGGATGACAGATACGCAGTATTTT
>NA|NA|TRBJ1-5|TRBV3-1/TRBV3-2
CASSQAGLGPQHF
TGTGCCAGCAGCCAAGCGGGATTGGGGCCCCAGCATTTT
>NA|NA|TRBJ1-4|TRBV10-1
CAATQQTNEKLFF
TGCGCCGCAACACAGCAGACTAATGAAAAACTGTTTTTT
>NA|NA|TRBJ1-4|TRBV3-1/TRBV3-2
CASSQEGAEKLFF
TGTGCCAGCAGCCAAGAGGGGGCGGAAAAACTGTTTTTT
>NA|NA|TRBJ2-3|TRBV28
CASSLGAPNLDTQYF
TGTGCCAGCAGTTTAGGGGCCCCTAACCTAGATACGCAGTATTTT
>NA|TRBD1|TRBJ1-4|TRBV14
CASSPYQGAGEKLFF
TGTGCCAGCAGCCCCTATCAGGGGGCTGGTGAAAAACTGTTTTTT
>few|TRBD1|TRBJ1-2|TRBV9
CASSAGTGYRGYTF
TGTGCCAGCAGCGCCGGGACAGGGTATAGGGGCTACACCTTC
>NA|NA|TRBJ2-5|TRBV5-1
CASSLAGGTEETQYF
TGCGCCAGCAGCTTGGCCGGAGGGACAGAAGAGACCCAGTACTTC
>NA|TRBD1|TRBJ1-5|TRBV9
CASSVGQGAGQPQHF
TGTGCCAGCAGCGTAGGGCAGGGGGCGGGTCAGCCCCAGCATTTT
>NA|TRBD1|TRBJ1-2|TRBV28
CASSSQDRGGGYTF
TGTGCCAGCAGTTCCCAGGACAGGGGTGGAGGCTACACCTTC
>NA|NA|TRBJ2-1|TRBV21-1
CASRNTSTPSYEQFF
TGTGCCAGCAGGAACACATCCACCCCATCGTATGAGCAGTTCTTC
>NA|TRBD1|TRBJ1-5|TRBV2
CASSARTGYNRPQHF
TGTGCCAGCAGTGCCAGGACAGGGTACAATCGGCCCCAGCATTTT
>NA|TRBD1|TRBJ1-2|TRBV4-1
CASSQLTGTGGYGYTF
TGCGCCAGCAGCCAACTCACGGGGACAGGGGGGTATGGCTACACCTTC
>NA|TRBD1|TRBJ2-7|TRBV3-1/TRBV3-2
CASSQRQGQYEQYF
TGTGCCAGCAGCCAACGACAGGGGCAGTACGAGCAGTACTTC
>NA|NA|TRBJ2-5|TRBV4-2
CASSQEASRETQYF
TGTGCCAGCAGCCAAGAAGCTAGCCGGGAGACCCAGTACTTC
>NA|NA|TRBJ1-5|TRBV4-1
CASSQFNGANQPQHF
TGCGCCAGCAGCCAATTCAATGGGGCCAATCAGCCCCAGCATTTT
>NA|TRBD1|TRBJ1-5|TRBV4-1
CASSNQWGTGARIGNQPQHF
TGCGCCAGCAGTAATCAATGGGGGACAGGGGCGCGTATAGGCAATCAGCCCCAGCATTTT
>NA|NA|TRBJ2-7|TRBV7-2
CASSLVFRYEQYF
TGTGCCAGCAGCTTAGTCTTTCGCTACGAGCAGTACTTC
>NA|TRBD2|TRBJ2-2|TRBV4-2
CASSQDWSGGFSGELFF
TGTGCCAGCAGCCAAGATTGGAGCGGGGGGTTCTCCGGGGAGCTGTTTTTT
>once|NA|TRBJ1-6|TRBV9
CASSAKTGPDRGDSPLHF
TGTGCCAGCAGCGCGAAAACTGGTCCTGACCGGGGGGATTCACCCCTCCACTTT
>NA|NA|TRBJ1-4|TRBV3-1/TRBV3-2
CASSPTEFVNEKLFF
TGTGCCAGCAGCCCCACAGAGTTCGTTAATGAAAAACTGTTTTTT
>NA|TRBD1|TRBJ2-2|TRBV7-9
CASSPPRADRGSGELFF
TGTGCCAGCAGCCCCCCCCGCGCGGACAGGGGGTCCGGGGAGCTGTTTTTT
>NA|TRBD1|TRBJ2-1|TRBV28
CASSFPPDRNEQFF
TGTGCCAGCAGTTTCCCCCCGGACAGGAATGAGCAGTTCTTC
>once|TRBD1|TRBJ1-1|TRBV6-5
CATKLGQQNTEAFF
TGTGCCACCAAATTGGGACAGCAGAACACTGAAGCTTTCTTT
>NA|NA|TRBJ1-2|TRBV3-1/TRBV3-2
CASSRSGTPEGYGYTF
TGTGCCAGCAGCCGATCCGGGACTCCGGAGGGATATGGCTACACCTTC
>NA|TRBD2|TRBJ2-1|TRBV28
CASRLGLAVYNEQFF
TGTGCCAGCAGACTGGGACTAGCGGTTTACAATGAGCAGTTCTTC
>NA|TRBD1|TRBJ2-1|TRBV5-4
CASSSDRVAYNEQFF
TGTGCCAGCAGCTCGGACAGGGTTGCCTACAATGAGCAGTTCTTC
>few|TRBD2|TRBJ2-7|TRBV5-5
CASSPGTSGSSYEQYF
TGTGCCAGCAGCCCCGGGACTAGCGGGAGTTCGTACGAGCAGTACTTC
>once|TRBD1|TRBJ1-2|TRBV28
CASRLDRGPYGYTF
TGTGCCAGCAGACTGGACAGGGGACCCTATGGCTACACCTTC
>NA|NA|TRBJ1-1|TRBV2
CASSEVGGRWAFF
TGTGCCAGCAGTGAAGTTGGGGGCCGGTGGGCTTTCTTT
>NA|NA|TRBJ2-1|TRBV5-1
CASSFQAAANNEQFF
TGCGCCAGCAGCTTTCAAGCGGCGGCTAACAATGAGCAGTTCTTC
>NA|NA|TRBJ1-1|TRBV7-3
CASSQDRHTEAFF
TGTGCCAGCAGCCAGGACAGACACACTGAAGCTTTCTTT
>NA|TRBD1|TRBJ1-3|TRBV4-1
CASSQDSGTAAMGSGNTIYF
TGCGCCAGCAGCCAAGATTCCGGGACAGCAGCAATGGGCTCTGGAAACACCATATATTTT
>once|NA|TRBJ2-4|TRBV7-8
CASSLPPAGKNIQYF
TGTGCCAGCAGCCTCCCCCCGGCAGGGAAAAACATTCAGTACTTC
>once|NA|TRBJ1-6|TRBV30
CAWSGGDAPMPLHF
TGTGCCTGGAGTGGGGGGGACGCACCTATGCCCCTCCACTTT
>NA|TRBD2|TRBJ2-3|TRBV9
CASSERLAGRLSTDTQYF
TGTGCCAGCAGCGAGAGACTAGCGGGGAGGCTGAGCACAGATACGCAGTATTTT
>NA|NA|TRBJ1-3|TRBV2
CASTAGISGNTIYF
TGTGCCAGCACGGCGGGTATCTCTGGAAACACCATATATTTT
>NA|TRBD1|TRBJ2-7|TRBV7-3
CASSPGQGPYEQYF
TGTGCCAGCTCGCCGGGACAGGGCCCCTACGAGCAGTACTTC
>NA|TRBD1|TRBJ1-6|TRBV6-1
CASSERQGAYSSYNSPLHF
TGTGCCAGCAGTGAAAGGCAGGGGGCCTATAGCTCCTATAATTCACCCCTCCACTTT
>NA|NA|TRBJ2-7|TRBV2
CASRADFISYEQYF
TGTGCCAGCAGGGCGGATTTCATCTCCTACGAGCAGTACTTC
>NA|TRBD2|TRBJ2-1|TRBV6-5
CASSYPDVIAGNEQFF
TGTGCCAGCAGTTACCCCGATGTGATAGCGGGGAATGAGCAGTTCTTC
>few|TRBD1|TRBJ2-1|TRBV3-1/TRBV3-2
CASSLETFGTGGSYNEQFF
TGTGCCAGCAGCCTGGAGACCTTCGGGACAGGGGGATCCTACAATGAGCAGTTCTTC
>NA|TRBD1|TRBJ1-6|TRBV3-1/TRBV3-2
CASSSTGSDSPLHF
TGTGCCAGCAGCTCGACAGGGAGTGATTCACCCCTCCACTTT